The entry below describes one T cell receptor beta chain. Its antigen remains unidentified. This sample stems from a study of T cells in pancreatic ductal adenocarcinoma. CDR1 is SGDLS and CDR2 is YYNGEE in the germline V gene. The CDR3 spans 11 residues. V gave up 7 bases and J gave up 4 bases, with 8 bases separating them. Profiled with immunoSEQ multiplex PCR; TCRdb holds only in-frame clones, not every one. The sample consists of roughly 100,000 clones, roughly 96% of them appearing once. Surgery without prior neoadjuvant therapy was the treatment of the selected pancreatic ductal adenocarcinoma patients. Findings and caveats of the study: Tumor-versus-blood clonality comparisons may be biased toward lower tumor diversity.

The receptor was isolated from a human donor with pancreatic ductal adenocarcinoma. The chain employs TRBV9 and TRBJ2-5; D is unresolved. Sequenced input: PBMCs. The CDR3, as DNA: TGTGCCAGCTCACTATCAGAGACCCAGTACTTC. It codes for CASSLSETQYF.